One and the same sample provided the 27 T cell receptor beta chains below, sequenced in a study of vaccination effects on CD4 cells after COVID-19. ViraFEST assay sequencing came after antigen-specific CD4+ T cells were expanded with viral peptide pools. At the end of less than 12 days of culture, CD4+ T cells were isolated. Absence of prior SARS-CoV-2 infection characterized the vaccine recipients, who showed negative nucleocapsid antibodies. Sequencing was performed with immunoSEQ multiplex PCR; in TCRdb, only in-frame clones are kept and a portion is missing. The sample shows roughly 27,000 clones, under 75% of them seen only once. No antigens are known for them. Sequenced here: CD4+ T cells from PBMCs cultured with SARS-CoV-2 spike peptides, sampled before COVID-19 vaccination. These receptors were obtained from a human donor who received a COVID-19 vaccine.

V is TRBV6-5 and J is TRBJ2-5; unclear D gene. Trimming stripped 5 bases from V and 7 bases from J, with 11 bases between. CDR1 is MNHEY and CDR2 is SVGAGI in the germline V gene. This CDR3 region has 12 residues. The CDR3 protein is CASSPFIGTQYF. The CDR3 DNA sequence: TGTGCCAGCAGTCCCTTTATTGGGACCCAGTACTTC.

Only a few counts were recorded for this clone. V and J are TRBV7-9 and TRBJ2-3, with D perhaps matching TRBD1 or TRBD2 (7 bases each). V was trimmed by 5 bases and J by 1 base, leaving 13 bases between them. Germline V lookup: CDR1 SEHNR, CDR2 FQNEAQ (reference sequence). The CDR3 sequence is 15 residues long. CDR3 sequence: CASSPAGGGTDTQYF. CDR3 coding DNA: TGTGCCAGCAGCCCGGCAGGGGGGGGCACAGATACGCAGTATTTT.

The V call is TRBV5-1, the J call TRBJ1-3, with D maybe TRBD1 (6 bases). The CDR3 has 13 amino acids. Germline V gene lookup returns CDR1 SGHRS and CDR2 YFSETQ. Trimming took 0 bases from V and 7 from J, leaving 8 bases between them. The CDR3 sequence is CASSLDRANTIYF. The CDR3 DNA reads TGCGCCAGCAGCTTGGACAGGGCCAACACCATATATTTT.

The chain uses TRBV20-1 and TRBJ1-1; 9 bases agree with TRBD1. V was clipped by 3 bases and J by 4 bases; unmatched bases: 6. The CDR3 is 14 amino acids. The germline V gene has CDR1 DFQATT and CDR2 SNEGSKA (reference sequence). The CDR3 region is CSASGTGMVTEAFF. The CDR3 bases are TGCAGTGCTAGTGGGACAGGGATGGTCACTGAAGCTTTCTTT.

The chain combines TRBV10-3 with TRBJ2-5; 9 bases agree with TRBD1. The V gene's germline CDR1 is ENHRY and CDR2 SYGVKD. The CDR3 contains 15 residues. V lost 3 bases and J lost 2; bases outside the gene matches: 4. DNA for the CDR3: TGTGCCATCAGTGACCGCGGACAGGGGCAAGAGACCCAGTACTTC. Amino acid sequence: CAISDRGQGQETQYF.

This clone has a handful of counts. This sequence joins TRBV19 and TRBJ1-4; D is ambiguous. V dropped 0 bases and J dropped 0 bases, with 8 bases sitting between them. This CDR3 contains 16 residues. Germline V gene sequence: CDR1 LNHDA, CDR2 SQIVND (reference sequence). The CDR3 sequence: CASSIDAGATNEKLFF. CDR3 DNA sequence: TGTGCCAGTAGTATAGATGCGGGAGCAACTAATGAAAAACTGTTTTTT.

This clone was found once. The CDR3 DNA is TGTGCCAGCTCACCCGGGACAGGGAATTTCTCACCCCTCCACTTT. Protein sequence: CASSPGTGNFSPLHF. V gene TRBV18 combines with J gene TRBJ1-6; 9 nucleotides match TRBD1. Germline V gene sequence: CDR1 KGHSH, CDR2 LQKENI. Trimming took 3 bases from V and 10 from J; bases not matched to a gene: 7. The CDR3 has 15 amino acids.

J is TRBJ2-3 and V is TRBV18, with TRBD1 matching 10 bases. The germline CDR1 and CDR2 sequences are KGHSH and LQKENI. The CDR3 runs 16 residues. The junction had 12 bases not matched to a gene; V was cut back by 8 bases and J by 4 bases. CDR3 residues: CASHRPWDRGPDTQYF. CDR3 in DNA: TGTGCCAGCCATAGGCCCTGGGACAGGGGCCCAGATACGCAGTATTTT.

This clone has a handful of counts. This rearrangement joins TRBV5-4 to TRBJ2-2, with a possible D match to TRBD1 (6 bases). Germline V CDR1 and CDR2: SGHNT, YYREEE (reference sequence). The V end was cut by 4 bases, the J end by 4 bases, with 14 bases between. The CDR3 length is 15 residues. Here the CDR3 DNA reads TGTGCCAGCAGCGAAATAAACAGGGTCACCGGGGAGCTGTTTTTT. This sequence encodes CASSEINRVTGELFF.

V is TRBV21-1 and J is TRBJ2-7; the D segment call TRBD1 is taken from the table without a DNA check. TRBV21-1 is an annotated pseudogene. This CDR3 spans 15 amino acids. The CDR3 DNA reads as TGTGCCAGCAGCAAACCGCAAGACAGCTCCTACGAGCAGTACTTC. Its protein is CASSKPQDSSYEQYF.

The CDR3 loop is CASSFANEQYF. Here the CDR3 DNA reads TGTGCCAGCAGCTTTGCGAACGAGCAGTACTTC. The chain carries TRBV11-2 and TRBJ2-7; D not resolved. V was clipped by 3 bases and J by 5 bases, with 5 bases between them. There are 11 residues in the CDR3. Germline assignment: CDR1 SGHAT and CDR2 FQNNGV.

The J gene is TRBJ2-6, the V gene TRBV3-1 (or the pseudogene TRBV3-2); no reliable D call. The CDR3 consists of 18 residues. V dropped 1 base and J dropped 0 bases, with 13 bases sitting between them. Germline CDR1 and CDR2: LGHDT and YNNKEL (reference sequence). CDR3 sequence (DNA): TGTGCCAGCAGCCAAGTGGCCCGGTGGGGCTCTGGGGCCAACGTCCTGACTTTC. Its protein is CASSQVARWGSGANVLTF.

The rearrangement uses TRBV5-1 and TRBJ2-1; 10 nucleotides agree with TRBD2. The CDR3 is 17 residues long. Germline V CDR1 and CDR2: SGHRS, YFSETQ. V shed 3 bases, J shed 2 bases, and the junction held 8 bases outside the gene matches. CDR3 sequence (DNA): TGCGCCAGCAGCTCCGGGAGCGGGGGGGCCGCCTACAATGAGCAGTTCTTC. Protein sequence: CASSSGSGGAAYNEQFF.

J is TRBJ2-7 and V is TRBV4-1; D remains ambiguous. Trimming took 0 bases from V and 2 from J, leaving 14 bases between them. Germline assignment: CDR1 MGHRA and CDR2 YSYEKL. The CDR3 contains 16 residues. Written as DNA, the CDR3 is TGCGCCAGCAGCCAAGATGTGACGGCGCCGACCTACGAGCAGTACTTC. Its translation is CASSQDVTAPTYEQYF.

J is TRBJ2-2 and V is TRBV10-3; D gene uncertain. This CDR3 spans 15 amino acids. Germline V gene sequence: CDR1 ENHRY, CDR2 SYGVKD. Between the trimmed V and J ends, which lost 0 bases and 4 bases, there was a span of 9 bases. Written as DNA, the CDR3 is TGTGCCATCAGTGAGTCTACGGATCCCACCGGGGAGCTGTTTTTT. Translated, it gives CAISESTDPTGELFF.

The chain carries TRBV3-1 (or the pseudogene TRBV3-2) and TRBJ2-7; a possible D gene is TRBD1 (6 bases). CDR1 is LGHDT and CDR2 is YNNKEL in the germline V gene (reference sequence). Trimming took off 2 bases at V and 2 bases at J, with 10 bases between the two ends. This CDR3 contains 14 residues. The CDR3: CASSQTDRTYEQYF. CDR3 bases: TGTGCCAGCAGCCAAACTGACAGGACCTACGAGCAGTACTTC.

This chain joins TRBV5-1 and TRBJ1-2; D unresolved. The CDR3 totals 13 residues. Germline CDR1 SGHRS, CDR2 YFSETQ. The V end lost 3 bases, the J end lost 1 base, and 7 bases lay between the germline ends. CDR3 region: CASSSTDNYGYTF. In nucleotides, the CDR3 is TGCGCCAGCAGCTCGACCGATAACTATGGCTACACCTTC.

This chain connects TRBV10-1 to TRBJ2-2; 8 bases match TRBD2. The CDR3 consists of 14 residues. In germline, CDR1 is WNHNN, CDR2 SYGVQD (reference sequence). J lost 8 bases, V lost 4 bases, and 6 bases had no gene match. The CDR3 nucleotides read TGCGCCAGCAGTGCCGCAGCGGGAGAGGGGGAGCTGTTTTTT. It specifies CASSAAAGEGELFF.

The chain employs TRBV18 and TRBJ2-5; D is unresolved. The CDR3 has 12 residues. Germline V gene sequence: CDR1 KGHSH, CDR2 LQKENI. With 3 bases removed from V and 4 bases from J, the gap between germline ends came to 6 bases. The DNA of the CDR3 is TGTGCCAGCTCACCGTCTAGAGAGACCCAGTACTTC. Translating it yields CASSPSRETQYF.

The V and J genes are TRBV5-1 and TRBJ2-1, with D tentatively TRBD1 or TRBD2 (6 bases each). Germline CDR1 reads SGHRS; CDR2 reads YFSETQ. The CDR3 extends over 17 amino acids. V was pared by 0 bases and J by 7 bases, with 20 bases between. CDR3 DNA sequence: TGCGCCAGCAGCTTGGATTCGCACGGAGGGGGGATTAATGAGCAGTTCTTC. Translated: CASSLDSHGGGINEQFF.

V and J are TRBV19 and TRBJ2-7, with TRBD1 identical over 8 bases. The CDR3 is 13 residues long. V lost 6 bases and J lost 2; bases outside the gene matches: 3. Germline CDR1 LNHDA, CDR2 SQIVND (reference sequence). The CDR3 is CASSPTGAYEQYF. In DNA form, the CDR3 reads TGTGCCAGTAGCCCGACAGGGGCCTACGAGCAGTACTTC.

This clone has more than one count but fewer than ten. Additional DNA sequences in this sample encode the identical CDR3. This chain uses TRBV3-1 (or the pseudogene TRBV3-2) with TRBJ2-7; D is perhaps TRBD1 (6 bases). The V end lost 0 bases, the J end lost 0 bases, and 6 bases lay between the germline ends. From germline, CDR1 is LGHDT and CDR2 YNNKEL (reference sequence). This CDR3 contains 14 residues. This chain's CDR3 is CASSQEGGSYEQYF. The CDR3 nucleotides are TGTGCCAGCAGCCAAGAAGGGGGCTCCTACGAGCAGTACTTC.

Here the CDR3 reads CASSRVGQSDTQYF. CDR3 in DNA: TGTGCCAGCAGCAGAGTGGGACAGTCAGATACGCAGTATTTT. The rearrangement joins TRBV13 to TRBJ2-3; 7 nucleotides match TRBD1. The CDR3 extends over 14 amino acids. CDR1 PRHDT and CDR2 FYEKMQ come from the germline V gene (reference sequence). Trimming at V came to 5 bases and at J to 4 bases, leaving 6 bases not matched to a gene. The full variable domain, rest sourced from reference TRBV13 and TRBJ2-3, is AAGVIQSPRHLIKEKRETATLKCYPIPRHDTVYWYQQGPGQDPQFLISFYEKMQSDKGSIPDRFSAQQFSDYHSELNMSSLELGDSALYFCASSRVGQSDTQYFGPGTRLTVL.

This clone occurred a few times. The chain uses TRBV11-1 and TRBJ2-7; possibly TRBD1 for D (6 bases). The germline V gene encodes CDR1 SGHAT and CDR2 FQDESV (reference sequence). The CDR3 loop spans 14 amino acids. With 6 bases removed from V and 9 bases from J, the gap between germline ends came to 21 bases. CDR3 sequence reads: CASRYRVGKTAQYF. CDR3 DNA: TGTGCCAGCAGGTACAGGGTGGGAAAAACTGCGCAGTACTTC.

The chain has TRBV7-8 and TRBJ1-1, with a possible D match to TRBD1 (6 bases). Germline V gives CDR1 SGHVS, CDR2 FQNEAQ. The CDR3 has 14 residues. V was pared by 1 base and J by 1 base, with 7 bases between. CDR3 amino acids: CASSLGTANTEAFF. The DNA for the CDR3 is TGTGCCAGCAGCTTAGGGACAGCGAACACTGAAGCTTTCTTT.

The rearrangement links TRBV10-3 to TRBJ2-5; D is unclear. This CDR3 comprises 13 residues. Trimming pared 5 bases from V and 0 bases from J, leaving 7 bases between. CDR1 and CDR2 (germline): ENHRY, SYGVKD. CDR3 DNA sequence: TGTGCCATCAGTTCGGCGTACCAAGAGACCCAGTACTTC. Protein: CAISSAYQETQYF.

This clone was observed a handful of times. The chain recombines TRBV5-6 with TRBJ2-2; TRBD1 is a possible D gene (6 bases). Germline-derived CDR1 and CDR2 are SGHDT and YYEEEE. The CDR3 extends over 15 amino acids. V dropped 0 bases and J dropped 3 bases, with 9 bases sitting between them. The CDR3 loop reads CASSLGQVYTGELFF. The CDR3, as DNA: TGTGCCAGCAGCTTGGGACAGGTGTACACCGGGGAGCTGTTTTTT.